What follows describes a single T cell receptor beta chain. The antigen it binds to is not known. Mismatch with germline at one junction end may stem from a read error. Taken from cysteine to phenylalanine, the CDR3 has 15 residues. This entry keeps only the CDR3 DNA: 45 bases, framed from base 1. The sample comes from a study of chemoradiotherapy in HPV16-positive cancers (dated by TCRdb to between 2021 and 2022). Broadly, across the study: Candidate HPV-specific T-cell clones and common TCR motifs were defined through functional T-cell assays on cells from a couple of HPV16-positive patients. Whether T-cell immunity against the HPV oncoproteins E6 and E7 changes during chemoradiotherapy and whether survival is affected by this immunity were examined in the study. Next, the candidate HPV-specific TCRs and motifs were followed in TCR repertoires from about 90 patients with HPV-related cancers.

Receptors were amplified or captured by the immunoSEQ multiplex PCR assay. As stored in TCRdb, this immuneACCESS dataset retains in-frame rearrangements with V and J assigned. A fraction of the clones does not appear; measured against another copy, unresolved V genes explain less than half of the discrepancy, and the remainder lacks a known reason. This sample lists tens of thousands of clones; 90% were detected once. Of the sample, under 3.5% is held by the ten largest clones. Results the study describes overall, beyond this receptor: The functional definition of HPV-specific T cells came from only two HPV16-positive patients, and the survival association was reported for HPV16-positive patients. Expansion of candidate HPV-specific clones and E7-related TCR motifs was observed in the tumor microenvironment during treatment, whereas no such expansion was observed for non-HPV-specific T cells. In HPV16-positive patients, expansion of HPV-responsive T cells during chemoradiotherapy was found to be associated with improved recurrence-free survival.

Because repertoires were sampled repeatedly during chemoradiotherapy, clonal expansion in the tumor microenvironment could be followed. The chain is made from TRBV5-3 and TRBJ1-4, and TRBD1 may be the D gene, going by 6 matching bases. TRBV5-3 is placed among ORFs of uncertain function. This clonotype originated in a human donor with HPV-associated anogenital cancer. The sample in question was blood, obtained from a patient who underwent chemoradiotherapy. The DNA is as follows: TGTGCCAGAAGCACTCGATTGGACAGTAATGAAAAGCTGTTTTTT. It codes for CARSTRLDSNEKLFF.